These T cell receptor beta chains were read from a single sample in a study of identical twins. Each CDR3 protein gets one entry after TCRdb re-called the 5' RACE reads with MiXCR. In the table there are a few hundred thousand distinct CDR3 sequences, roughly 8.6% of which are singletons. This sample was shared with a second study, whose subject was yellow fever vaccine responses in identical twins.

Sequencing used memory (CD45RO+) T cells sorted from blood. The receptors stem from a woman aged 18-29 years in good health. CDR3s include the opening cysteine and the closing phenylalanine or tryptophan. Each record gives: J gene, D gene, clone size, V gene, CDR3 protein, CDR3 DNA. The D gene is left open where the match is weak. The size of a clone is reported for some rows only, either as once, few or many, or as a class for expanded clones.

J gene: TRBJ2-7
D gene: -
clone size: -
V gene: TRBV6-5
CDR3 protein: CASSYSGEGGYEQYF
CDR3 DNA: TGTGCCAGCAGTTACTCTGGTGAGGGGGGGTACGAGCAGTACTTC

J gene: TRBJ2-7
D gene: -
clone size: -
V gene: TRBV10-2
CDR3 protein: CATRYESYEQYF
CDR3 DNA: TGCGCCACCAGATACGAGTCCTACGAGCAGTACTTC

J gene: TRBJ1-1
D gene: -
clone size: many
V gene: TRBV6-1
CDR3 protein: CASREGVSSEAFF
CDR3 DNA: TGTGCCAGCAGAGAGGGGGTTTCCTCCGAAGCTTTCTTT

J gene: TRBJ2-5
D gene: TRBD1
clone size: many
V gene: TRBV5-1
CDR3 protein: CASSPKTGSETQYF
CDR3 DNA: TGCGCCAGCAGCCCTAAGACAGGGTCGGAGACCCAGTACTTC

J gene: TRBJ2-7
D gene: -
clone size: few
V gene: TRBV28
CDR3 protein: CASSWGPYEQYF
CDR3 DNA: TGTGCCAGCAGCTGGGGACCCTACGAGCAGTACTTC

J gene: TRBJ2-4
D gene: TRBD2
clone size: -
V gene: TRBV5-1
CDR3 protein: CASSQTGVAGGIHDIQYF
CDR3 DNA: TGCGCCAGCAGCCAAACAGGGGTAGCGGGAGGCATACACGATATTCAGTACTTC

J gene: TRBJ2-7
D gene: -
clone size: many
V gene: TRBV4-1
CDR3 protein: CASSQASGFVLASYEQYF
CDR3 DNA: TGCGCCAGCAGCCAAGCCTCCGGTTTTGTGTTGGCCTCCTACGAGCAGTACTTC

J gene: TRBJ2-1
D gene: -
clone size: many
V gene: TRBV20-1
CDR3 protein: CSAGLRDFSYNEQFF
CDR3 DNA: TGCAGTGCTGGCCTCCGGGACTTCTCCTACAATGAGCAGTTCTTC

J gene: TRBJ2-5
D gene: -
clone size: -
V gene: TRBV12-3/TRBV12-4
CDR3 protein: CASSSDTRSETQYF
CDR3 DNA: TGTGCCAGCAGTTCAGACACCCGAAGCGAGACCCAGTACTTC

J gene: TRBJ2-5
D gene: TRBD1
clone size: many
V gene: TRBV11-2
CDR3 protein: CASSLDWGTGQETQYF
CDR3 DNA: TGTGCCAGCAGCTTAGATTGGGGGACAGGGCAAGAGACCCAGTACTTC

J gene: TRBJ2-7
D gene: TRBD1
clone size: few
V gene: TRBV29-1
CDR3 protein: CSVWTGGGSYEQYF
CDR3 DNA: TGCAGCGTTTGGACAGGGGGCGGCTCCTACGAGCAGTACTTC

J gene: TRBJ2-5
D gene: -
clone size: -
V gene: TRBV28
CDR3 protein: CASSTPTGKETQYF
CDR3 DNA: TGTGCCAGCAGTACCCCAACAGGGAAAGAGACCCAGTACTTC

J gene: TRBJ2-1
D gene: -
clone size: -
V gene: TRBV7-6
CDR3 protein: CASSLNSIAEPYNEQFF
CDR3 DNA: TGTGCCAGCAGCTTAAACTCCATAGCGGAACCATACAATGAGCAGTTCTTC

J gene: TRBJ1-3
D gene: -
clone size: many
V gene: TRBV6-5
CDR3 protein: CASSYSRAGNTIYF
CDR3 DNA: TGTGCCAGCAGTTACTCGAGGGCTGGAAACACCATATATTTT

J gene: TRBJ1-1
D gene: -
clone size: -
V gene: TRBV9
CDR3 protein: CASSVSVAGVTEAFF
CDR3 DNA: TGTGCCAGCAGCGTAAGCGTCGCAGGGGTCACTGAAGCTTTCTTT

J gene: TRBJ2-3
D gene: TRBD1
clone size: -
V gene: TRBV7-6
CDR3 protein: CASSSTGGSGTQYF
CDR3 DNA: TGTGCCAGCAGCTCGACAGGGGGCTCGGGTACGCAGTATTTT

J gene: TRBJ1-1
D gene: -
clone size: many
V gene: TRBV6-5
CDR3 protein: CASSYDPTNTEAFF
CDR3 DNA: TGTGCCAGCAGTTATGACCCAACGAACACTGAAGCTTTCTTT

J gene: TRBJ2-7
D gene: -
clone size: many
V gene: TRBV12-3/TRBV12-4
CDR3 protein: CASSSAYEQYF
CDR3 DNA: TGTGCCAGCAGCTCCGCCTACGAGCAGTACTTC

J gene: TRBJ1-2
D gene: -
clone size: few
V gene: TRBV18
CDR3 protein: CASSPPLTGLDGYTF
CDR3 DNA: TGTGCCAGCTCTCCTCCACTTACAGGGCTTGATGGCTACACCTTC

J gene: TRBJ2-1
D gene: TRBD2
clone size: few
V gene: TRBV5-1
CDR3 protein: CASSLVGLAYNEQFF
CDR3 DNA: TGCGCCAGCAGCTTGGTGGGACTAGCCTACAATGAGCAGTTCTTC

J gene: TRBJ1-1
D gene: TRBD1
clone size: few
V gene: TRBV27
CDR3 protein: CASSLGRGTPEAFF
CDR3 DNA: TGTGCCAGCAGTTTGGGCAGGGGGACCCCTGAAGCTTTCTTT

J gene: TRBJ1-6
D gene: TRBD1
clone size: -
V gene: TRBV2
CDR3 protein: CASTKGAFNSPLHF
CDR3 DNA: TGTGCCAGCACCAAGGGGGCTTTTAATTCACCCCTCCACTTT

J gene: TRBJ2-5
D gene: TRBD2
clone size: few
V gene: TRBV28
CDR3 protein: CASSTAGVAETQYF
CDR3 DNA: TGTGCCAGCAGCACAGCGGGAGTCGCGGAGACCCAGTACTTC

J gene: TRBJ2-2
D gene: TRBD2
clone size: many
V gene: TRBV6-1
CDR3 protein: CASRSGTRNSGELFF
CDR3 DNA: TGTGCCAGCAGGTCCGGGACTAGGAATTCCGGGGAGCTGTTTTTT

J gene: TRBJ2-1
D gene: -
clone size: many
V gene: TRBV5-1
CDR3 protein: CASSLEAAASEQFF
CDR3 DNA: TGCGCCAGCAGCTTGGAAGCGGCGGCAAGTGAGCAGTTCTTC

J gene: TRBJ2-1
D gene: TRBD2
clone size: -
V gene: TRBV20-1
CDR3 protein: CCAILSRPGLAVYNEQFF
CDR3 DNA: TGCTGTGCGATCCTATCACGGCCGGGGCTAGCGGTATACAATGAGCAGTTCTTC

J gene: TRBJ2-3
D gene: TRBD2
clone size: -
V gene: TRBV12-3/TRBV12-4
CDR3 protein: CAIRLSGRTDTQYF
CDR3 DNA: TGTGCCATCCGTCTGAGCGGGAGGACAGATACGCAGTATTTT

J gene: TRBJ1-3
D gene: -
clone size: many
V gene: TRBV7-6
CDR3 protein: CASSSGVSGNTIYF
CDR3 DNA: TGTGCCAGCAGCTCAGGGGTGTCAGGAAACACCATATATTTT

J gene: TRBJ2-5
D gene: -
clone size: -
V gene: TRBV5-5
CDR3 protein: CASSRLPGDQETQYF
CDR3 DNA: TGTGCCAGCAGCCGACTTCCGGGAGACCAAGAGACCCAGTACTTC

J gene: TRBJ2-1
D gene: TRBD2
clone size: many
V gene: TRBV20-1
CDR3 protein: CSAKGLAGVINEQFF
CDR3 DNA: TGCAGTGCAAAGGGACTAGCGGGAGTCATCAATGAGCAGTTCTTC

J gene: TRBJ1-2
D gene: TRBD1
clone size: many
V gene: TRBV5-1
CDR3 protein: CASSQGGPTSQHYGYTF
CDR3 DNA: TGCGCCAGCAGTCAGGGGGGGCCCACCTCCCAACACTATGGCTACACCTTC

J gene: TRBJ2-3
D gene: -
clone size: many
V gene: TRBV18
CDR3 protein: CASSPPSTDTQYF
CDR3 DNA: TGTGCCAGCTCACCACCTAGCACAGATACGCAGTATTTT

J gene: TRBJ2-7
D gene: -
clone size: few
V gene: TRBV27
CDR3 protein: CASSPRRGPGSYEQYF
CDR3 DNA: TGTGCCAGCAGCCCACGGCGGGGGCCTGGGTCCTACGAGCAGTACTTC

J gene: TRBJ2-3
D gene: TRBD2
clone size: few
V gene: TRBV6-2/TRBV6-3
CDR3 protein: CASRPKAVAGVPDTQYF
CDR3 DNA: TGTGCCAGCAGGCCTAAGGCCGTAGCGGGAGTCCCAGATACGCAGTATTTT

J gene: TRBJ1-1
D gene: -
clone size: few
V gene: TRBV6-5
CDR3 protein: CASSQKNTEAFF
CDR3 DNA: TGTGCCAGCAGCCAGAAAAACACTGAAGCTTTCTTT